This TCR beta chain was found in a study of CD8+ T cells in alopecia areata. Overall study results and limits: Compared with mice, patients displayed less clear TCR sharing, possibly for HLA-related reasons.

In regard to this clone: Its antigen is unknown.

cDNA serving as the sequencing template came from extracted, reverse transcribed RNA. Clones were sequenced by immunoSEQ multiplex PCR, and TCRdb holds only the in-frame ones, with some missing. The table includes approximately 150,000 clones, approximately 50% detected once. This clonotype was sampled from a human donor with alopecia areata. Sample: CD4+ T cells sorted from blood.

The CDR3, as DNA: TGCAGCGCCCTCAGGGGGCCGAACACCGGGGAGCTGTTTTTT. Its protein product is CSALRGPNTGELFF. The chain carries TRBV29-1 and TRBJ2-2; 8 bases are a match to TRBD1. V lost 7 bases and J lost 0; bases outside the gene matches: 4. The CDR3 has 14 residues. Per the germline V gene, CDR1 is SQVTM and CDR2 is ANQGSEA.